The 23 T cell receptor beta chains below all came from one sample that was sequenced in a study of blood T cell repertoires in COVID-19. Sequencing used immunoSEQ multiplex PCR; TCRdb keeps in-frame clones, though not all of them. The table lists about 35,000 clones, about nine tenths of them singletons. The sample taken for sequencing was peripheral blood. The receptor set was obtained from a man at least 80 years old with active COVID-19.

The chain recombines TRBV4-3 with TRBJ2-3; 7 nucleotides match TRBD2. Germline V gene data show CDR1 as LGHNA and CDR2 as YSLEER. V gave up 3 bases and J gave up 4 bases; unmatched junction bases: 4. The CDR3 extends over 14 amino acids. CDR3 loop: CASSQRAGADTQYF. DNA of the CDR3: TGCGCCAGCAGCCAGAGGGCGGGAGCAGATACGCAGTATTTT.

The rearrangement uses TRBV3-1 (or the pseudogene TRBV3-2) and TRBJ1-5; D uncertain. This CDR3 comprises 12 residues. CDR1 LGHDT and CDR2 YNNKEL come from the germline V gene (reference sequence). The V end lost 4 bases, the J end lost 14 bases, and 15 bases lay between the germline ends. The CDR3 bases are TGTGCCAGCAGCCTTGGAGCGGCCCCAAAGCATTTT. Its translation: CASSLGAAPKHF.

V gene TRBV2 combines with J gene TRBJ2-7; 14 bases map to TRBD2. Trimming cost V 1 base and J 7 bases; bases outside gene matches: 3. Per the germline V gene, CDR1 is SNHLY and CDR2 is FYNNEI. The CDR3 sequence is 15 residues long. Here the CDR3 DNA reads TGTGCCAGCAGTGAAGGGACTAGCGGGAGGAGGGAGCAGTACTTC. It codes for CASSEGTSGRREQYF.

This clone was detected only a few times. The gene calls are TRBV2 and TRBJ2-1; TRBD2 might be the D (6 bases). The CDR3 is made up of 12 amino acids. Trimming left V 7 bases short and J 10 bases short, with 14 bases between. Germline CDR1 is SNHLY and CDR2 is FYNNEI. CDR3 sequence reads: CASNTGLQEQFF. The CDR3 region has the DNA TGTGCCAGCAATACGGGACTTCAGGAGCAGTTCTTC.

The chain has TRBV6-5 and TRBJ2-3; D remains unclear. Germline CDR1 and CDR2: MNHEY and SVGAGI. CDR3 length: 10 amino acids. V was trimmed by 8 bases and J by 6 bases, leaving 6 bases between them. Here the CDR3 reads CASRGDTQYF. The DNA of the CDR3 is TGTGCCAGCCGAGGCGATACGCAGTATTTT.

The chain links TRBV18 to TRBJ2-7, with D possibly being TRBD2 (6 bases). Germline values: CDR1 KGHSH, CDR2 LQKENI. V was shortened by 3 bases and J by 1 base, with 7 bases between the two germline ends. The CDR3 is 13 amino acids. CDR3 nucleotides: TGTGCCAGCTCACCTGGAGGGTCCTACGAGCAGTACTTC. It yields the protein CASSPGGSYEQYF.

The gene calls are TRBV23-1 and TRBJ2-7, with D possibly matching TRBD2 (5 bases). TRBV23-1 is noted as an ORF with a role that remains uncertain. Trimming pared 4 bases from V and 3 bases from J, leaving 25 bases between. The CDR3 has 18 amino acids. CDR3 residues: CASSPPHGRASSFYEQYF. CDR3 nucleotides: TGCGCCAGCAGTCCTCCCCACGGGCGGGCTAGCAGTTTCTACGAGCAGTACTTC.

In nucleotides, the CDR3 is TGTGCCAGCTCACAAGGGACAGCTAGCAATCAGCCCCAGCATTTT. Residues: CASSQGTASNQPQHF. The chain uses TRBV18 and TRBJ1-5, with 7 nucleotides matching TRBD1. CDR3 length: 15 amino acids. Trimming at V came to 4 bases and at J to 0 bases, leaving 3 bases not matched to a gene. Germline V lookup: CDR1 KGHSH, CDR2 LQKENI. The whole variable domain, filled in from reference TRBV18 and TRBJ1-5, reads NAGVMQNPRHLVRRRGQEARLRCSPMKGHSHVYWYRQLPEEGLKFMVYLQKENIIDESGMPKERFSAEFPKEGPSILRIQQVVRGDSAAYFCASSQGTASNQPQHFGDGTRLSIL.

This chain connects TRBV28 to TRBJ2-7, with TRBD1 matching 12 bases. This CDR3 is built from 18 residues. V was pared by 6 bases and J by 1 base, with 13 bases of the junction left unmatched. Germline loops: CDR1 MDHEN, CDR2 SYDVKM. The CDR3 DNA sequence: TGTGCCAGCAGAAATGGGGGACAGGGGGCTTTAAGGTCCTACGAGCAGTACTTC. Translating gives CASRNGGQGALRSYEQYF.

This clone was found a few times. The chain links TRBV7-2 to TRBJ2-7; no firm D call. From germline, CDR1 is SGHTA and CDR2 FQGNSA. The CDR3 has 15 residues. Trimming took off 2 bases at V and 2 bases at J, with 13 bases between the two ends. CDR3: CASSLPVGQAYEQYF. CDR3 bases: TGTGCCAGCAGCTTACCGGTTGGGCAGGCCTACGAGCAGTACTTC.

CDR3: CASSQELGGSEAEQYF. The CDR3 DNA reads as TGCGCCAGCAGCCAAGAACTAGGCGGTTCGGAGGCCGAGCAGTACTTC. The chain links TRBV4-1 to TRBJ2-7; possible D gene TRBD2, 5 bases. The V and J ends lost 0 bases and 6 bases respectively, with 18 bases between them. The CDR3 has 16 amino acids. CDR1 MGHRA and CDR2 YSYEKL come from the germline V gene.

V and J are TRBV6-5 and TRBJ1-5; D might be TRBD1 (6 bases). Per germline, CDR1 MNHEY and CDR2 SVGAGI. CDR3 length: 13 residues. Trimming took off 6 bases at V and 4 bases at J, with 10 bases between the two ends. Here the CDR3 DNA reads TGTGCCAGCAGCGACAGGAGGAATCAGCCCCAGCATTTT. Protein: CASSDRRNQPQHF.

This chain joins TRBV24-1 and TRBJ2-1, with D tentatively TRBD2 (6 bases). The CDR3 is 14 residues long. V was pared by 7 bases and J by 0 bases, with 9 bases between. CDR1 KGHDR and CDR2 SFDVKD come from the germline V gene. The CDR3, as DNA: TGTGCCACCAGGCGGGGTAGCTCCTACAATGAGCAGTTCTTC. Translating gives CATRRGSSYNEQFF.

This chain links TRBV6-5 with TRBJ2-4; TRBD1 might be the D (5 bases). V lost 4 bases and J 4 bases, leaving 11 bases between the germline ends. In germline, CDR1 is MNHEY, CDR2 SVGAGI. This CDR3 comprises 14 residues. CDR3 coding DNA: TGTGCCAGCAGTTTCGGACACTTGAAAAACATTCAGTACTTC. Its translation: CASSFGHLKNIQYF.

This rearrangement joins TRBV2 to TRBJ1-4; D call uncertain. V lost 3 bases to trimming and J lost 0 bases, with 11 bases between them. Germline V gene data show CDR1 as SNHLY and CDR2 as FYNNEI. The CDR3 is made up of 16 amino acids. CDR3 DNA: TGTGCCAGCAGTGAGACTAACCCAGCAACTAATGAAAAACTGTTTTTT. Translated: CASSETNPATNEKLFF.

The rearrangement joins TRBV28 to TRBJ2-3; 7 bases are shared with TRBD1. Per germline, CDR1 MDHEN and CDR2 SYDVKM. J gave up 1 base and V 6 bases, and 4 bases lay outside the gene matches. The CDR3 is 14 residues long. In nucleotides, the CDR3 is TGTGCCAGCAGGGCTCAGGGGGGCACAGATACGCAGTATTTT. This gives the protein CASRAQGGTDTQYF. The entire variable domain, with the rest obtained from reference TRBV28 and TRBJ2-3, is as follows: DVKVTQSSRYLVKRTGEKVFLECVQDMDHENMFWYRQDPGLGLRLIYFSYDVKMKEKGDIPEGYSVSREKKERFSLILESASTNQTSMYLCASRAQGGTDTQYFGPGTRLTVL.

This clone was counted a few times. For the CDR3, the DNA is TGTGCCAGCAGGGCGGGGGGTGCGGTCTACAATGAGCAGTTCTTC. It is translated as CASRAGGAVYNEQFF. This chain joins TRBV6-6 and TRBJ2-1; 8 bases map to TRBD2. The V and J ends lost 6 bases and 3 bases, in that order; junction bases with no gene match: 7. CDR3 length equals 15 residues. Per the germline V gene, CDR1 is MNHNY and CDR2 is SVGAGI (reference sequence).

The chain joins TRBV6-5 to TRBJ1-1; D gene unclear. This CDR3 spans 14 amino acids. Trimming stripped 7 bases from V and 0 bases from J, with 12 bases between. Per germline, CDR1 MNHEY and CDR2 SVGAGI. In DNA, the CDR3 is TGTGCCAGCACAAGAGGGAAGGTGAACACTGAAGCTTTCTTT. This translates into CASTRGKVNTEAFF.

The chain recombines TRBV30 with TRBJ1-6, with 8 bases that match TRBD1. The CDR3 spans 14 residues. Germline values: CDR1 GTSNPN, CDR2 SVGIG (reference sequence). V was clipped by 0 bases and J by 14 bases; unmatched bases: 9. This chain's CDR3 is CAWSVGQVGGSLHF. The CDR3 nucleotides are TGTGCCTGGAGTGTGGGACAGGTCGGCGGTTCCCTCCACTTT.

The chain links TRBV18 to TRBJ1-1; TRBD1 aligns across 7 bases. In germline, CDR1 is KGHSH, CDR2 LQKENI. CDR3 length equals 13 residues. V trimming: 2 bases; J trimming: 4 bases; junction bases outside the gene matches: 1. This CDR3 is CASSPTGVTEAFF. The CDR3 DNA reads TGTGCCAGCTCACCAACAGGGGTCACTGAAGCTTTCTTT.

This chain uses TRBV2 with TRBJ2-3, with 11 positions matching TRBD1. Germline values: CDR1 SNHLY, CDR2 FYNNEI. Losses at the gene ends were 8 bases for V and 3 bases for J; bases not matched to a gene: 4. This CDR3 region has 14 residues. CDR3 protein: CASVRDRGTDTQYF. Here the CDR3 DNA reads TGTGCCAGCGTCCGGGACAGGGGGACAGATACGCAGTATTTT.

The chain is built from TRBV5-4 and TRBJ2-7, with TRBD2 matching over 8 bases. CDR1 and CDR2 (germline): SGHNT, YYREEE (reference sequence). The CDR3 is made up of 14 amino acids. The V gene end was trimmed by 4 bases and the J gene end by 5 bases; junction bases not matched to a gene: 8. The CDR3 region is CASSRSAGANEQYF. As DNA, the CDR3 is TGTGCCAGCAGCAGGTCAGCGGGAGCGAACGAGCAGTACTTC. The whole variable domain, filled in from reference TRBV5-4 and TRBJ2-7, reads ETGVTQSPTHLIKTRGQQVTLRCSSQSGHNTVSWYQQALGQGPQFIFQYYREEENGRGNFPPRFSGLQFPNYSSELNVNALELDDSALYLCASSRSAGANEQYFGPGTRLTVT.

The J gene is TRBJ2-7, the V gene TRBV11-3; TRBD1 matches at 10 bases. The CDR3 totals 13 residues. Germline trimming cut 4 bases from V and 6 bases from J; bases unmatched to any gene: 3. The germline V gene encodes CDR1 SGHNT and CDR2 YENEEA. The CDR3 nucleotides read TGTGCCAGCAGCTGGGACAGGGGCGGCGAGCAGTACTTC. Translation gives CASSWDRGGEQYF.